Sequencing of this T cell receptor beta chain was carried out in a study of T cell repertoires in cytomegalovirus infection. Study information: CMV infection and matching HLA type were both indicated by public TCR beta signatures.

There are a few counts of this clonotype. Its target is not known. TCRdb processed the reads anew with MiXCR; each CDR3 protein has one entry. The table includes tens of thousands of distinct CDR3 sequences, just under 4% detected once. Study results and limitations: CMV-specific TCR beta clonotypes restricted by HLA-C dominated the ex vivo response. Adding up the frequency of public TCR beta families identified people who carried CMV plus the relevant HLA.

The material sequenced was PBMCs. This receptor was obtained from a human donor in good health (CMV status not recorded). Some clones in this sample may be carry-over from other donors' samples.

In DNA form, the CDR3 reads TGTGCCAGCAGTGGACTAGCGGATACCGGGGAGCTGTTTTTT. Amino acids: CASSGLADTGELFF. The V gene is TRBV6-1, the J gene TRBJ2-2, with TRBD2 identical over 9 bases. The length of the CDR3 is 14 residues. CDR1 and CDR2 from the germline V gene are MNHNS and SASEGT. With 4 bases clipped from V and 5 bases from J, the junction kept 2 bases outside the gene matches.